One and the same sample provided the 6 T cell receptor beta chains below, sequenced in a study of blood T cell repertoires in COVID-19. TCRdb keeps only in-frame clones here, not all; method: immunoSEQ multiplex PCR. The sample lists some 180,000 clones; 84% were seen once. Material: PBMCs or T cells enriched from blood (not recorded which). The receptors come from a woman between 25 and 40 years old who had been exposed to COVID-19.

The chain couples TRBV7-2 to TRBJ2-7; D perhaps matches TRBD1 (6 bases). The germline V gene has CDR1 SGHTA and CDR2 FQGNSA. There are 17 residues in the CDR3. The V gene lost 2 bases and the J gene lost 2 bases, with 19 bases spanning the gap. This CDR3 is CASSLRGSRSLTYEQYF. The CDR3 region has the DNA TGTGCCAGCAGCTTAAGGGGGTCGAGGTCTTTAACCTACGAGCAGTACTTC.

This chain links TRBV5-1 with TRBJ2-1; 7 positions agree with TRBD1. V lost 3 bases to trimming and J lost 8 bases; unmatched junction nucleotides: 20. Germline assignment: CDR1 SGHRS and CDR2 YFSETQ. The CDR3 is 18 residues long. CDR3 sequence (DNA): TGCGCCAGCAGCTCCCAACCATTCGACAGGGTCAGCCTTTATGAGCAGTTCTTC. Amino acids: CASSSQPFDRVSLYEQFF.

This clone showed up just once. The V call is TRBV30, the J call TRBJ2-5; D possibly corresponds to TRBD2 (7 bases). This CDR3 contains 14 residues. Trimming shortened V by 2 bases and J by 4 bases, and 14 bases separated the two germline ends. Per germline, CDR1 GTSNPN and CDR2 SVGIG (reference sequence). CDR3 bases: TGTGCCTGGAGTTTGGGGGGGCTCGTAGAGACCCAGTACTTC. Translation: CAWSLGGLVETQYF.

This clone was counted once. The rearrangement uses TRBV9 and TRBJ2-1; 11 bases map to TRBD2. The CDR3 runs 15 residues. CDR1 is SGDLS and CDR2 is YYNGEE in the germline V gene. V shed 3 bases, J shed 5 bases, and the junction held 4 bases outside the gene matches. The CDR3 loop is CASSALAGGDNEQFF. The CDR3 DNA reads as TGTGCCAGCAGCGCTCTAGCGGGGGGCGACAATGAGCAGTTCTTC.

This clone was detected only once. The V and J genes are TRBV7-3 and TRBJ1-1, with a weak D call TRBD1 (5 bases). The CDR3 covers 13 residues. V shed 3 bases and J shed 1 base, with 6 bases lying between them. CDR1 and CDR2 from the germline V gene are SGHTA and FQGTGA. The CDR3 spells CASSLTENTEAFF. The CDR3, as DNA: TGTGCCAGCAGCTTGACAGAGAACACTGAAGCTTTCTTT.

In its sample, this clone was seen a few times. This chain joins TRBV6-2 or TRBV6-3 and TRBJ2-3; D not certain. Trimming left V 0 bases short and J 0 bases short, with 4 bases between. Per the germline V gene, CDR1 is MNHEY and CDR2 is SVGEGT. This CDR3 spans 14 amino acids. This CDR3 is CASSYSTSTDTQYF. The CDR3 DNA reads as TGTGCCAGCAGTTACTCGACTAGCACAGATACGCAGTATTTT.